This note documents a single TCR beta chain sequence. This clonotype was seen more than once but under ten times. This clone's antigen is unknown. There are no base qualities to consult, and no much larger clone falls within one base. Every donor was a healthy Caucasian. The twin cohort comprised three pairs of female monozygotic twins, all aged about 18 to 30 years. Peripheral blood mononuclear cells were the source from which RNA for the TCR libraries was isolated. The sample is drawn from a study of identical twins listed by TCRdb under 2016. Regarding the complete study: To test whether fetal clonotypes persist, the study used deep sequencing on TCR alpha and beta repertoires from monozygotic twins, unrelated adults of various ages, and cord blood. To rule out contamination, replicate twin experiments were performed at different times with different library preparation protocols.

The research as a whole found: Fewer insertions were carried by abundant cord blood beta clonotypes; a weaker similar trend was observed in young adult naive repertoires, while no such trend was observed in memory repertoires. Conclusions relied on cross-sectional statistical analysis, since the same donors could not be followed over many years. Zero-insertion analyses could be partly confounded by invariant T cells such as MAIT and iNKT, though diverse VJ usage argued against such confounding for most clonotypes. In beta out-of-frame sequences, excess twin sharing was weaker, because having fewer shared sequences lowered the signal-to-noise ratio. Recombination models systematically underestimated out-of-frame TCR alpha sharing in monozygotic twins but agreed with sharing between unrelated individuals. Out-of-frame TCR alpha sequences shared between twins showed an excess of low generation-probability sequences compared with coincidental sharing between unrelated individuals.

The germline ends are 9 bases apart after V is trimmed by 0 bases and J by 0 bases. The CDR3 has 14 amino acids, counting the end cysteine and phenylalanine. Solely the CDR3 DNA is kept, with 42 bases framed from the first base. CDR1 and CDR2 are read off the germline V gene as SQVTM and ANQGSEA. The method behind the library was 5' RACE. Sequencing used an Illumina HiSeq 2000. Template switching introduced a universal primer binding site; the final cDNA contained a unique molecular identifier, enabling accurate counting of TCR cDNA molecules. First-strand cDNA for TCR alpha and beta chains was synthesized from specific primers in the conserved constant-segment region. To control for contamination, each cDNA library was double barcoded with a SMART-Mk sample barcode plus Illumina barcodes. TruSeq adapter sequences, together with Illumina sample barcodes, were added in two successive PCR steps. The Illumina HiSeq platform was used with custom primers to sequence TCR alpha and beta cDNA libraries. On the study's bioinformatics: MiGEC processed the raw reads to extract unique molecular identifiers, while MiXCR was used to determine the CDR3 positions. Recombination models were inferred per individual with the repgenHMM and IGoR tools using an EM algorithm. Shared clonotype analysis was performed with the tcR package in R, normalizing sharing by the product of cloneset sizes. Out-of-frame nonproductive sequences were analyzed to study raw recombination free of thymic and clonal selection effects. TCRdb reprocessing: public reads trimmed at Q25 with fastp, clones called with MiXCR, in-frame beta chains kept. Rows are combined by CDR3 protein, so each entry shows the most common genes and DNA. The V and J calls here are based on TCRdb, not the publication. The sample data list some 600,000 distinct CDR3 sequences, and just over 7% of these were observed just once. The ten largest make up around 1.6% of the sample.

The same data also contributed to another study, on yellow fever vaccine responses in identical twins. From the second report: According to the authors, the vaccine-induced T cell response in identical twins seemed to be partly convergent and partly specific to each individual. In the study, vaccine-responding T cell clones were precisely tracked in identical twins.

The chain is encoded by TRBV29-1 joined to TRBJ2-7; a confident D gene designation cannot be given. Sequencing was performed on PBMCs. This sequence originates from a woman aged 18-29 years in good health. The CDR3 protein sequence reads: CSVEDQNTSYEQYF. The base sequence is TGCAGCGTTGAAGATCAAAACACCTCCTACGAGCAGTACTTC.